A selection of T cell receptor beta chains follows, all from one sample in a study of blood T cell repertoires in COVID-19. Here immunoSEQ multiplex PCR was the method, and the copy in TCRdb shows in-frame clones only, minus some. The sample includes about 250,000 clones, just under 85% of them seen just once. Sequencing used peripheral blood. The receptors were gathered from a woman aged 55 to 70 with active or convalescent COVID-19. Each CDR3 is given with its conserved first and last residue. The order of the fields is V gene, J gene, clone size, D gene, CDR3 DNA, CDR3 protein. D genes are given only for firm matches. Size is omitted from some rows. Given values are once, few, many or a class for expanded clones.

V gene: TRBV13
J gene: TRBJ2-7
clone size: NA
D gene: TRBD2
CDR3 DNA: TGTGCCAGCAGCAATTCAGCGGGACCCGACGAGCAGTACTTC
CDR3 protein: CASSNSAGPDEQYF

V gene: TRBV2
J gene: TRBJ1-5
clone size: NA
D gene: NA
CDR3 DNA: TGTGCCAGCAGTGGCGGGGGCGGGTATAGCAATCAGCCCCAGCATTTT
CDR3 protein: CASSGGGGYSNQPQHF

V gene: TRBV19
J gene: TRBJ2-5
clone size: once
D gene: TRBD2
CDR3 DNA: TGTGCCAGTAGTATATCCGGGACTAGCGGGAGCGAGACCCAGTACTTC
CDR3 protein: CASSISGTSGSETQYF

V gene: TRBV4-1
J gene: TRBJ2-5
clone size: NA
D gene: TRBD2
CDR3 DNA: TGCGCCAGCAGTAGAGGGCGAGGGAGGGGAGAGACCCAGTACTTC
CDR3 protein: CASSRGRGRGETQYF

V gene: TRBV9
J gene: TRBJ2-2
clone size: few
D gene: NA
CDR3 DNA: TGTGCCAGCAGCCCCAGTAGGGGGTTAAACGGGGAGCTGTTTTTT
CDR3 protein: CASSPSRGLNGELFF

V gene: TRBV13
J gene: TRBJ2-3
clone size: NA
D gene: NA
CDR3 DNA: TGTGCCAGCAGCTTTCGGGACAACCAACCCACAGATACGCAGTATTTT
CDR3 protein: CASSFRDNQPTDTQYF

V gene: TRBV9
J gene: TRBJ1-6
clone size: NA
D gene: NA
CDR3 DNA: TGTGCCAGCAGCGACAGAAATTCACCCCTCCACTTT
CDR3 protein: CASSDRNSPLHF

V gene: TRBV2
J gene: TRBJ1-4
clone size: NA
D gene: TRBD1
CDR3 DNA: TGTGCCAGCAGTGAAGCGCTTGGACAGGGCTGGGAAAAACTGTTTTTT
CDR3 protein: CASSEALGQGWEKLFF

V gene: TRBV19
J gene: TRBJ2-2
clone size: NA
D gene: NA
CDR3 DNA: TGTGCCATGAGGAAGAACACCGGGGAGCTGTTTTTT
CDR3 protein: CAMRKNTGELFF

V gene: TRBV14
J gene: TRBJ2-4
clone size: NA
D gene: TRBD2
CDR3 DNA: TGTGCCAGCAGCCAGACTAGCGGGAGACAGTACTTC
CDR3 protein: CASSQTSGRQYF

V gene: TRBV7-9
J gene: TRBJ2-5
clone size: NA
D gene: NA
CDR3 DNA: TGTGCCAGCAGCTTACGCCGACGGGTCGAAGAGACCCAGTACTTC
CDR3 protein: CASSLRRRVEETQYF

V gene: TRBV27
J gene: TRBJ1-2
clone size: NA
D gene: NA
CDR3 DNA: TGTGCCAGCACCCCTGGGTGGGGGCTGGGCTACACCTTC
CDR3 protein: CASTPGWGLGYTF

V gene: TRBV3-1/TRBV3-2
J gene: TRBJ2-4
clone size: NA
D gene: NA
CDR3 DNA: TGTGCCAGCAGCCAAGACCGACAACCGACGCGCATTCAGTACTTC
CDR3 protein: CASSQDRQPTRIQYF

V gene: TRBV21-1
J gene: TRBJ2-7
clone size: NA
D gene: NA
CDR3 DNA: TGTGCCAGCAGCAAAGCGGGAGGGCCCAACGAGCAGTACTTC
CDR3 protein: CASSKAGGPNEQYF

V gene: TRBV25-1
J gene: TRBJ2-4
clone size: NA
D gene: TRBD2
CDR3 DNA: TGTGCCAGCAGTGCGGCGGGACTAGCGGAAGGGAACATTCAGTACTTC
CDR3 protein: CASSAAGLAEGNIQYF

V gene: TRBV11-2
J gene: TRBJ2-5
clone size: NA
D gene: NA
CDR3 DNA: TGTGCCAGCAGCTCAGGGTCTCCAGGGACCCAGTACTTC
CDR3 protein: CASSSGSPGTQYF

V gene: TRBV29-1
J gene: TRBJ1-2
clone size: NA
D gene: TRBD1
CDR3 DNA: TGCAGCGGGACAGGTGTTGATGGCTACACCTTC
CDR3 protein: CSGTGVDGYTF

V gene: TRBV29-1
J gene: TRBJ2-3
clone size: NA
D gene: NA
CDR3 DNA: TGCAGCGTTGCAGGTGGGGAGAGCACAGATACGCAGTATTTT
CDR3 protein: CSVAGGESTDTQYF

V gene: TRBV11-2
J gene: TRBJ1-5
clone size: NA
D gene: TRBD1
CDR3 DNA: TGTGCCAGCAGCTTACACAGGGGGGGAGATCAGCCCCAGCATTTT
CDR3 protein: CASSLHRGGDQPQHF

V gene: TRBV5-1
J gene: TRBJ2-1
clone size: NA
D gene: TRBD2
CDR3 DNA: TGCGCCAGCAGCTTAGTCGCGGGAGAGAGGGAGCAGTTCTTC
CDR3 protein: CASSLVAGEREQFF

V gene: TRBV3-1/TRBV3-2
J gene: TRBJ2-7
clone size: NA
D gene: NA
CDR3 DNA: TGTGCCAGCAGCCTTCAGGATACGACCTACGAGCAGTACTTC
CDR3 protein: CASSLQDTTYEQYF

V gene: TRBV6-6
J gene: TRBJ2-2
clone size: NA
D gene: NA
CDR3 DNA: TGTGCCAGCACCCATAGCGGCTCGAACACCGGGGAGCTGTTTTTT
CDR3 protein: CASTHSGSNTGELFF

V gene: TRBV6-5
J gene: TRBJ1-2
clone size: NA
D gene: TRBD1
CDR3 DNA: TGTGCCAGCAGGACACAGGGGACTAACTATGGCTACACCTTC
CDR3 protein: CASRTQGTNYGYTF

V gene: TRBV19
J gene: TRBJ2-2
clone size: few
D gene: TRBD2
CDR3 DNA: TGTGCCAGTAGTATGGTAGCGGGGGCCGACACCGGGGAGCTGTTTTTT
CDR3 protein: CASSMVAGADTGELFF

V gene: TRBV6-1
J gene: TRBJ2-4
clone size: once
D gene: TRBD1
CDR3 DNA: TGTGCCAGCAGTGAAGCGGGGGTCCGGGACAGCCGCAACTTC
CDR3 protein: CASSEAGVRDSRNF

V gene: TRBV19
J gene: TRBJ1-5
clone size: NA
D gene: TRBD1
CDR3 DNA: TGTGCCAGTACCCCTGGACAGGGGGCTATTCAGCCCCAGCATTTT
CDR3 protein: CASTPGQGAIQPQHF

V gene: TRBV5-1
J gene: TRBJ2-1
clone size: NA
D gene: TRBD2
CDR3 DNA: TGCGCCAGCACCCTAGGACTAGCGGGAGGGCCCCCGTTCTTC
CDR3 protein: CASTLGLAGGPPFF

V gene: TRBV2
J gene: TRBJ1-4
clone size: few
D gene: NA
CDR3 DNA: TGTGCCAGCAGTGCTGGAGCCTTAAATGAAAAACTGTTTTTT
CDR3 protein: CASSAGALNEKLFF

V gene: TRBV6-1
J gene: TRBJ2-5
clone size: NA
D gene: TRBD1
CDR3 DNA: TGTGCCAGCAGTGAAGCTTTCAGGGGGCCTCAAGAGACCCAGTACTTC
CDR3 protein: CASSEAFRGPQETQYF

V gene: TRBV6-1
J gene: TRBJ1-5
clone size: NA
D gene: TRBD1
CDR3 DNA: TGTGCCAGCAGTGACAGGGGGCGATTATTTCAGCCCCAGCATTTT
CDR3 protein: CASSDRGRLFQPQHF

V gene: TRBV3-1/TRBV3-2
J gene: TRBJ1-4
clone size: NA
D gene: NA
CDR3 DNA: TGTGCCAGCAGCCTAAAGACAGGTTTAGGAAAACTGTTTTTT
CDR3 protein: CASSLKTGLGKLFF

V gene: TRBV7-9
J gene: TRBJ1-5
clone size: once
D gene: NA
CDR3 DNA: TGTGCCAGCAGCTTGACCCGAGGGAATCAGCCCCAGCATTTT
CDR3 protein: CASSLTRGNQPQHF

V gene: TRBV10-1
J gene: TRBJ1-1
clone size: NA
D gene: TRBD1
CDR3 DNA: TGCGCCAGCGGGACAGGGAACACTGAAGCTTTCTTT
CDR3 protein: CASGTGNTEAFF

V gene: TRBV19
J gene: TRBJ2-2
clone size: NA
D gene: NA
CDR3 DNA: TGTGCCAGTAGTATCCAGGATTCGAACACCGGGGAGCTGTTTTTT
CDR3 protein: CASSIQDSNTGELFF

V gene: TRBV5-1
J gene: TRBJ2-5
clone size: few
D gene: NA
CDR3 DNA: TGCGCCAGCAGCTGGACAGTAGGCTCGCAGACCCAGTACTTC
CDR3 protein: CASSWTVGSQTQYF

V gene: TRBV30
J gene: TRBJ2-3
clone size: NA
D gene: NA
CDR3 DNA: TGTGCCTGGAGTGTACTGGGGACTGCCGGAGATACGCAGTATTTT
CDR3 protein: CAWSVLGTAGDTQYF

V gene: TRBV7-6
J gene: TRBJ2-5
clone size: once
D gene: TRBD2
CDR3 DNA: TGTGCCAGCAGCAACCGGCTAGCGGGAGGAAAAGAGACCCAGTACTTC
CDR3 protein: CASSNRLAGGKETQYF

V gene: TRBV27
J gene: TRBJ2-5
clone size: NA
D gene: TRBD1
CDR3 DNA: TGTGCCAGCACTTGGACAGGGGGCGAGGAGACCCAGTACTTC
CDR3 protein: CASTWTGGEETQYF

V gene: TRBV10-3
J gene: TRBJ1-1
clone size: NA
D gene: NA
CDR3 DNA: TGTGCCATCAGTGAGGGGGGAGGGGACACTGAAGCTTTCTTT
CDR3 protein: CAISEGGGDTEAFF

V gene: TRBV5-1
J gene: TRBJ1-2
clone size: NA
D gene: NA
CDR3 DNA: TGCGCCAGCAGCTTGGCCCAAGCAGGGGTCAGCTATGGCTACACCTTC
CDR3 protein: CASSLAQAGVSYGYTF

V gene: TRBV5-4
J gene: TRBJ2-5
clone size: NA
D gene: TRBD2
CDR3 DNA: TGTGCCAGCAGTTCCGCGGGAGGGGAGACCCAGTACTTC
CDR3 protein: CASSSAGGETQYF

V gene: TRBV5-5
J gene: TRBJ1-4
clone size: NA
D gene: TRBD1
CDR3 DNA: TGTGCCAGCAGCTCAATCCGGGAGACAGGGACTAATGAAAAACTGTTTTTT
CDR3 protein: CASSSIRETGTNEKLFF

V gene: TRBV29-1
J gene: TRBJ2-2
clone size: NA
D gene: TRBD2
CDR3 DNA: TGCAGCGGGGGGACTAGCGGGAGAACCGGGGAGCTGTTTTTT
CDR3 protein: CSGGTSGRTGELFF

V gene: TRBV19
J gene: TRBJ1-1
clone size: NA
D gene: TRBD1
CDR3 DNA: TGTGCCAGTAGTACCACAGGGGGCTTGAACACTGAAGCTTTCTTT
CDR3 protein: CASSTTGGLNTEAFF